Listed below are T cell receptor beta chains from one sample, sequenced in a study of control samples from healthy donors and cancer patients. Sequencing was performed with immunoSEQ multiplex PCR; in TCRdb, only in-frame clones are kept and a portion is missing. The sample records around 110,000 clones, 88% being singletons. The sequenced sample was blood. These receptors originate from a woman between 70 and 85 years old in good health. Both conserved end residues are part of each CDR3. A D gene is named only where the DNA matches it firmly.

CDR3 protein,CDR3 DNA,J gene,V gene,D gene
CASSLTGGWGYTF,TGTGCCAGCAGCCTAACAGGGGGCTGGGGCTACACCTTC,TRBJ1-2,TRBV4-2,TRBD1
CASSLVGAVEQYF,TGTGCCAGCAGCTTAGTAGGGGCGGTCGAGCAGTACTTC,TRBJ2-7,TRBV13,NA
CASSQVNGAREGNQPQHF,TGTGCCAGCAGCCAAGTTAACGGGGCCAGGGAAGGCAATCAGCCCCAGCATTTT,TRBJ1-5,TRBV4-2,NA
CASSTRTGELFF,TGTGCCAGCAGCACTCGAACCGGGGAGCTGTTTTTT,TRBJ2-2,TRBV7-9,NA
CASGETGGSPGELFF,TGTGCCAGCGGGGAGACAGGGGGGTCTCCCGGGGAGCTGTTTTTT,TRBJ2-2,TRBV19,TRBD1
CASTFGDRGHNEQFF,TGTGCCAGCACTTTTGGGGACAGGGGCCACAATGAGCAGTTCTTC,TRBJ2-1,TRBV5-4,TRBD1
CASSLGGSGGAYNEQFF,TGCGCCAGCAGCTTGGGCGGTAGCGGGGGGGCGTACAATGAGCAGTTCTTC,TRBJ2-1,TRBV5-1,TRBD2
CASSSGQGMTEAFF,TGTGCCAGCAGCTCAGGACAGGGGATGACTGAAGCTTTCTTT,TRBJ1-1,TRBV5-4,TRBD1
CASRGARGYTF,TGTGCCAGCCGGGGGGCGCGAGGCTACACCTTC,TRBJ1-2,TRBV9,NA
CASSQDDRRTQYF,TGTGCCAGCAGCCAAGATGACCGCAGGACCCAGTACTTC,TRBJ2-5,TRBV3-1/TRBV3-2,NA